This is a list of T cell receptor beta chains from one sample in a study of blood T cell repertoires in COVID-19. The protocol was immunoSEQ multiplex PCR, while the TCRdb copy is restricted to in-frame clones and leaves out a portion. The sample consists of around 50,000 clones, roughly 86% of them appearing once. Sequences were obtained from peripheral blood. The receptors derive from a woman of 80 years or more with acute or convalescent COVID-19. CDR3s include the opening cysteine and the closing phenylalanine or tryptophan. A D gene is named only where the DNA matches it firmly. Clone size is not always given. Where it is, it says once, few, many or a class for expanded clones.

cdr3_aa,cdr3_nt,d_call,clone_size,j_call,v_call
CASSLTGRASNYGYTF,TGTGCCAGCAGTCTAACAGGGAGGGCTTCTAACTATGGCTACACCTTC,.,.,TRBJ1-2,TRBV2
CASSELGDSPLHF,TGTGCCAGCAGTGAACTGGGCGATTCACCCCTCCACTTT,.,.,TRBJ1-6,TRBV6-1
CASRDDRWNTGELFF,TGTGCCAGTAGGGATGACAGATGGAACACCGGGGAGCTGTTTTTT,.,.,TRBJ2-2,TRBV19
CASSDTPGYNSPLHF,TGTGCCAGTAGTGATACTCCAGGGTATAATTCACCCCTCCACTTT,.,.,TRBJ1-6,TRBV19
CASSFGLMSGRALYNEQFF,TGTGCCAGTAGTTTTGGTCTAATGAGCGGGAGGGCCTTATACAATGAGCAGTTCTTC,TRBD2,.,TRBJ2-1,TRBV19
CSARQGYGYTF,TGCAGTGCTAGGCAGGGCTATGGCTACACCTTC,.,.,TRBJ1-2,TRBV20-1
CSVDATGSNYGYTF,TGCAGCGTTGACGCGACGGGATCTAACTATGGCTACACCTTC,.,.,TRBJ1-2,TRBV29-1
CASSHKTGKTQYF,TGCGCCAGCAGTCATAAGACAGGGAAGACGCAGTATTTT,TRBD1,.,TRBJ2-3,TRBV23-1
CASSVIGTLNTEAFF,TGTGCCAGTAGTGTGATCGGGACACTGAACACTGAAGCTTTCTTT,.,.,TRBJ1-1,TRBV19
CASSQGSPGNTIYF,TGTGCCAGCAGCCAGGGGTCCCCAGGAAACACCATATATTTT,.,.,TRBJ1-3,TRBV9
CASSLLAGGADTQYF,TGTGCCAGCAGCCTGTTAGCGGGCGGGGCAGATACGCAGTATTTT,TRBD2,.,TRBJ2-3,TRBV3-1/TRBV3-2
CASSSGEWTGQSYTF,TGTGCCAGCAGTTCCGGGGAATGGACAGGGCAGAGCTACACCTTC,TRBD1,.,TRBJ1-2,TRBV28
CASSLAAGGDEQYF,TGCGCCAGCAGCTTGGCGGCGGGGGGGGACGAGCAGTACTTC,TRBD2,.,TRBJ2-7,TRBV5-1
CASSEGPSRNTIYF,TGTGCCAGCAGTGAAGGTCCGTCTAGAAACACCATATATTTT,.,once,TRBJ1-3,TRBV6-1
CASSDRGIPQETQYF,TGTGCCAGCAGTGATCGAGGGATCCCCCAAGAGACCCAGTACTTC,.,.,TRBJ2-5,TRBV2
CASSESVDYGYTF,TGTGCCAGCTCGGAGAGCGTCGACTATGGCTACACCTTC,.,.,TRBJ1-2,TRBV18
CASSPGVAGEADTQYF,TGTGCCAGCAGCCCAGGGGTAGCGGGAGAGGCAGATACGCAGTATTTT,TRBD2,.,TRBJ2-3,TRBV3-1/TRBV3-2
CASSLDREETQYF,TGCGCCAGCAGCTTGGACAGGGAAGAGACCCAGTACTTC,.,.,TRBJ2-5,TRBV5-1
CASSISGQGYNSPLHF,TGTGCCAGCAGCATAAGCGGACAGGGTTATAATTCACCCCTCCACTTT,TRBD1,once,TRBJ1-6,TRBV7-6
CASSSRGINEKLFF,TGTGCCAGCAGCTCCAGGGGGATTAATGAAAAACTGTTTTTT,TRBD1,.,TRBJ1-4,TRBV7-2
CASSLDWAGRGNTQYF,TGCGCCAGCAGCTTGGATTGGGCGGGGAGAGGGAATACGCAGTATTTT,.,.,TRBJ2-3,TRBV5-1
CASSESSVGTGELFF,TGTGCCAGCAGTGAGTCTAGCGTTGGCACCGGGGAGCTGTTTTTT,.,.,TRBJ2-2,TRBV6-1
CASSQIRENTEAFF,TGTGCCAGCAGCCAAATCAGGGAGAACACTGAAGCTTTCTTT,.,.,TRBJ1-1,TRBV4-2
CASSPRGSQETQYF,TGTGCCAGCTCACCAAGGGGCAGTCAAGAGACCCAGTACTTC,.,.,TRBJ2-5,TRBV18
CASSRDRVGGYTF,TGTGCCAGCAGTCGGGACAGGGTCGGTGGCTACACCTTC,TRBD1,.,TRBJ1-2,TRBV11-2
CASSPNSRRVDTEAFF,TGTGCCAGCAGCCCCAACTCTAGGAGGGTGGACACTGAAGCTTTCTTT,.,.,TRBJ1-1,TRBV14
CASSARGGSSYEQYF,TGTGCCAGCAGTGCTCGGGGGGGGAGCTCCTACGAGCAGTACTTC,TRBD2,.,TRBJ2-7,TRBV28
CASSLTGAGELFF,TGTGCCAGCAGCTTGACAGGGGCCGGGGAGCTGTTTTTT,TRBD1,.,TRBJ2-2,TRBV7-2
CASSGTGDTEAFF,TGTGCCAGCAGCGGGACAGGAGACACTGAAGCTTTCTTT,TRBD1,.,TRBJ1-1,TRBV3-1/TRBV3-2
CASSPGSGANVLTF,TGTGCCAGCAGCCCAGGGTCTGGGGCCAACGTCCTGACTTTC,.,.,TRBJ2-6,TRBV7-3
CASQTVFPSNQPQHF,TGTGCCAGTCAAACAGTTTTCCCTAGCAATCAGCCCCAGCATTTT,.,.,TRBJ1-5,TRBV19
CASSAQSSLAYEQFF,TGTGCCAGCAGCGCCCAATCTAGTCTGGCGTATGAGCAGTTCTTC,.,few,TRBJ2-1,TRBV9
CASRWGENTEAFF,TGCGCCAGCAGATGGGGAGAGAACACTGAAGCTTTCTTT,.,.,TRBJ1-1,TRBV5-1
CASSPPGSYEQYF,TGTGCCAGCTCACCCCCGGGGAGTTACGAGCAGTACTTC,.,.,TRBJ2-7,TRBV18
CAISPTRDLGGYTF,TGTGCCATCAGTCCCACCCGGGATTTGGGGGGCTACACCTTC,.,once,TRBJ1-2,TRBV10-3
CASSPTGTSIADTQYF,TGTGCCAGTAGTCCTACCGGGACTAGCATCGCCGATACGCAGTATTTT,TRBD2,.,TRBJ2-3,TRBV19
CASSLGERNIQYF,TGCGCCAGCAGCTTGGGCGAGAGAAACATTCAGTACTTC,.,.,TRBJ2-4,TRBV5-1